This passage covers 28 T cell receptor beta chains from one sample sequenced in a study of PD-1 blockade in mismatch repair-deficient tumors. The time point denotes: approximately nine-day in vitro stimulation with candidate neoantigen peptide 5. Only in-frame clones appear in the TCRdb table, and some are missing; sequencing was by immunoSEQ multiplex PCR. The sample lists around 14,000 clones, about four fifths seen once, with 10% to 11% in the top ten. What these receptors recognize is not known. The sequenced sample was cells cultured in vitro, obtained from a patient treated with pembrolizumab. These receptors were collected from an adult with mismatch repair-deficient cancer.

The rearrangement uses TRBV27 and TRBJ1-4; TRBD1 is a possible D gene (6 bases). This CDR3 is built from 15 residues. Trimming stripped 6 bases from V and 11 bases from J, with 22 bases between. In germline, CDR1 is MNHEY, CDR2 SMNVEV (reference sequence). The chain's CDR3 is CASSPGAGAKPKLFF. In nucleotides, the CDR3 is TGTGCCAGCAGCCCTGGGGCAGGGGCCAAGCCCAAACTGTTTTTT. The whole variable domain, filled in from reference TRBV27 and TRBJ1-4, reads EAQVTQNPRYLITVTGKKLTVTCSQNMNHEYMSWYRQDPGLGLRQIYYSMNVEVTDKGDVPEGYKVSRKEKRNFPLILESPSPNQTSLYFCASSPGAGAKPKLFFGSGTQLSVL.

The V gene is TRBV18, the J gene TRBJ2-3; 11 bases fit TRBD2. Germline-derived CDR1 and CDR2 are KGHSH and LQKENI. The CDR3 has 16 amino acids. J was trimmed by 0 bases and V by 3 bases; bases with no gene match: 2. For the CDR3, the DNA is TGTGCCAGCTCACCCAGACTAGCGGGGAGCACAGATACGCAGTATTTT. This sequence encodes CASSPRLAGSTDTQYF. The complete variable domain, with remaining parts taken from reference TRBV18 and TRBJ2-3, reads NAGVMQNPRHLVRRRGQEARLRCSPMKGHSHVYWYRQLPEEGLKFMVYLQKENIIDESGMPKERFSAEFPKEGPSILRIQQVVRGDSAAYFCASSPRLAGSTDTQYFGPGTRLTVL.

The J gene is TRBJ1-1, the V gene TRBV7-9; 8 nucleotides match TRBD1. The CDR3 has 15 amino acids. CDR1 and CDR2 from the germline V gene are SEHNR and FQNEAQ (reference sequence). The junction had 5 bases not matched to a gene; V was cut back by 2 bases and J by 3 bases. The CDR3 loop is CASSLWTGRDTEAFF. The CDR3 nucleotides read TGTGCCAGCAGCTTATGGACAGGGAGGGACACTGAAGCTTTCTTT.

The V and J genes are TRBV5-4 and TRBJ2-5, with D possibly matching TRBD2 (6 bases). This CDR3 contains 13 residues. With 3 bases removed from V and 1 base from J, the gap between germline ends came to 7 bases. Germline CDR1 and CDR2: SGHNT and YYREEE (reference sequence). The CDR3 bases are TGTGCCAGCAGCTCGGGAGTCCAAGAGACCCAGTACTTC. Its protein is CASSSGVQETQYF. The full variable domain, rest sourced from reference TRBV5-4 and TRBJ2-5, is ETGVTQSPTHLIKTRGQQVTLRCSSQSGHNTVSWYQQALGQGPQFIFQYYREEENGRGNFPPRFSGLQFPNYSSELNVNALELDDSALYLCASSSGVQETQYFGPGTRLLVL.

This clone was seen only once. This rearrangement joins TRBV28 to TRBJ1-2; TRBD1 is a possible D gene (5 bases). Germline loops: CDR1 MDHEN, CDR2 SYDVKM. The CDR3 runs to 14 residues. The germline V and J ends were trimmed by 6 bases and 3 bases, with 14 bases remaining between them. The CDR3 DNA follows: TGTGCCAGCAGATCGGTGGGGGAGTACTATGGCTACACCTTC. Its translation is CASRSVGEYYGYTF.

V and J are TRBV7-3 and TRBJ2-5, with TRBD1 as a possible D gene (5 bases). The CDR3 covers 15 residues. Trimming removed 4 bases at V and 0 bases at J, with 12 bases between. Germline CDR1 SGHTA, CDR2 FQGTGA. The chain's CDR3 is CASSSPSDNQETQYF. The CDR3 region has the DNA TGTGCCAGCAGCTCTCCTTCGGACAACCAAGAGACCCAGTACTTC.

This chain links TRBV5-1 with TRBJ1-1; D perhaps matches TRBD1 (5 bases). This CDR3 spans 13 amino acids. Trimming removed 0 bases from V and 10 bases from J, with 13 bases in between. Germline CDR1 and CDR2: SGHRS and YFSETQ. The CDR3 DNA follows: TGCGCCAGCAGCTTGGGGGGCGGAGGGCCAGCTTTCTTT. As protein: CASSLGGGGPAFF. Complete variable domain (other parts from reference TRBV5-1 and TRBJ1-1): KAGVTQTPRYLIKTRGQQVTLSCSPISGHRSVSWYQQTPGQGLQFLFEYFSETQRNKGNFPGRFSGRQFSNSRSEMNVSTLELGDSALYLCASSLGGGGPAFFGQGTRLTVV.

V and J are TRBV6-1 and TRBJ2-2, with D hard to call. Trimming left V 1 base short and J 6 bases short, with 6 bases between. CDR3 length: 13 amino acids. CDR1 and CDR2 from the germline V gene are MNHNS and SASEGT. The CDR3 DNA sequence: TGTGCCAGCAGTGAAGGTTACCCCGGGGAGCTGTTTTTT. This gives the protein CASSEGYPGELFF.

This chain uses TRBV6-6 with TRBJ2-7; D unclear. V lost 5 bases and J 3 bases, leaving 8 bases between the germline ends. This CDR3 has 12 amino acids. Germline V gene sequence: CDR1 MNHNY, CDR2 SVGAGI (reference sequence). The CDR3 region is CASSLGFYEQYF. The CDR3 DNA reads TGTGCCAGCAGTCTGGGGTTCTACGAGCAGTACTTC.

The chain employs TRBV5-1 and TRBJ2-7; 7 bases are a match to TRBD2. The V gene end was trimmed by 2 bases and the J gene end by 5 bases; junction bases not matched to a gene: 13. CDR3 length: 16 amino acids. Germline values: CDR1 SGHRS, CDR2 YFSETQ. CDR3 DNA sequence: TGCGCCAGCAGCTTCCAGGCTAGCGGACTCCTAGACGAGCAGTACTTC. This sequence encodes CASSFQASGLLDEQYF.

The chain links TRBV5-1 to TRBJ2-3, with 8 bases aligning to TRBD1. The CDR3 totals 14 residues. Per germline, CDR1 SGHRS and CDR2 YFSETQ. V was pared by 4 bases and J by 1 base, with 2 bases of the junction left unmatched. The CDR3 spells CASSEDRGTDTQYF. CDR3 DNA sequence: TGCGCCAGCAGCGAGGACAGGGGCACAGATACGCAGTATTTT. The full variable domain, completed using reference TRBV5-1 and TRBJ2-3, is KAGVTQTPRYLIKTRGQQVTLSCSPISGHRSVSWYQQTPGQGLQFLFEYFSETQRNKGNFPGRFSGRQFSNSRSEMNVSTLELGDSALYLCASSEDRGTDTQYFGPGTRLTVL.

The V call is TRBV5-1, the J call TRBJ1-3; 9 bases align to TRBD1. CDR1 and CDR2 from the germline V gene are SGHRS and YFSETQ. This CDR3 region has 16 residues. V shed 0 bases and J 4 bases; nucleotides not matched to a gene: 5. CDR3 sequence: CASSLGTGEIGNTIYF. The CDR3 DNA follows: TGCGCCAGCAGCTTGGGGACAGGGGAGATCGGAAACACCATATATTTT.

The CDR3 here is CASRHRDSYEAFF. In DNA, the CDR3 is TGTGCCAGCAGACACCGGGACAGCTATGAAGCTTTCTTT. This chain uses TRBV6-5 with TRBJ1-1; 7 bases map to TRBD1. V lost 6 bases to trimming and J lost 7 bases; unmatched junction nucleotides: 8. This CDR3 has 13 amino acids. Germline V gives CDR1 MNHEY, CDR2 SVGAGI.

As DNA, the CDR3 is TGTGCCACCCTCACAGGGTCGGCAGACCCTACTATGAACACTGAAGCTTTCTTT. Translated: CATLTGSADPTMNTEAFF. V usage is TRBV27 and J usage is TRBJ1-1; a weak D match, TRBD1 (6 bases). This CDR3 region has 18 residues. The germline CDR1 and CDR2 sequences are MNHEY and SMNVEV (reference sequence). V was pared by 10 bases and J by 0 bases, with 27 bases between.

The V and J genes are TRBV27 and TRBJ2-1; tentatively, D is TRBD1 or TRBD2 (5 bases each). The CDR3 sequence is 14 residues long. V was cut by 5 bases and J by 4 bases, with 12 bases left in between. CDR1 MNHEY and CDR2 SMNVEV come from the germline V gene (reference sequence). Written as DNA, the CDR3 is TGTGCCAGCAGTACCTGGGACCAATACAATGAGCAGTTCTTC. Its translation is CASSTWDQYNEQFF.

This clone was seen more than once but under ten times. The rearrangement links TRBV18 to TRBJ2-7, with D possibly TRBD2 on 6 matching bases. V was trimmed by 2 bases and J by 0 bases, leaving 11 bases between them. The CDR3 runs to 15 residues. Germline V gives CDR1 KGHSH, CDR2 LQKENI. Here the CDR3 reads CASSPGGSSSYEQYF. The CDR3 bases are TGTGCCAGCTCACCAGGGGGGTCCAGCTCCTACGAGCAGTACTTC. Full variable domain (missing parts from reference TRBV18 and TRBJ2-7): NAGVMQNPRHLVRRRGQEARLRCSPMKGHSHVYWYRQLPEEGLKFMVYLQKENIIDESGMPKERFSAEFPKEGPSILRIQQVVRGDSAAYFCASSPGGSSSYEQYFGPGTRLTVT.

The chain links TRBV2 to TRBJ2-1; D uncertain. The germline V gene encodes CDR1 SNHLY and CDR2 FYNNEI. The V end was cut by 11 bases, the J end by 7 bases, with 12 bases between. This CDR3 comprises 11 residues. CDR3 sequence reads: CALGKGNEQFF. The CDR3, as DNA: TGTGCCCTGGGAAAAGGGAATGAGCAGTTCTTC.

This chain uses TRBV5-6 with TRBJ2-5; the match to TRBD2 covers 7 bases. This CDR3 is 16 amino acids long. Germline-derived CDR1 and CDR2 are SGHDT and YYEEEE. V was pared by 1 base and J by 7 bases, with 13 bases of the junction left unmatched. The DNA of the CDR3 is TGTGCCAGCAGCTTGTTGACTAGCAGAAGTTGGGGGACCCAGTACTTC. It translates to CASSLLTSRSWGTQYF.

This clone was recorded only once. CDR3 nucleotides: TGTGCCAGTAGCGGGACGAGCTCTGGGGCCAACGTCCTGACTTTC. It codes for CASSGTSSGANVLTF. V is TRBV19 and J is TRBJ2-6; D possibly matches TRBD1 or TRBD2 (5 bases each). Germline V gene sequence: CDR1 LNHDA, CDR2 SQIVND (reference sequence). This CDR3 comprises 15 residues. Deletions cut 6 bases from V and 0 bases from J, with 9 bases between.

In this sample, this clone turned up once. This rearrangement joins TRBV30 to TRBJ2-3, with 10 bases fitting TRBD2. V lost 8 bases and J lost 0; bases outside the gene matches: 8. The CDR3 runs 15 residues. Germline loops: CDR1 GTSNPN, CDR2 SVGIG (reference sequence). The CDR3 DNA follows: TGTGCCCGAGGGAGACTAGCGGGTAGCACAGATACGCAGTATTTT. It codes for CARGRLAGSTDTQYF.

The chain employs TRBV4-1 and TRBJ1-4; weak D call: TRBD1 (5 bases). The CDR3 is made up of 16 amino acids. The germline V and J ends were trimmed by 1 base and 5 bases, with 14 bases remaining between them. Per germline, CDR1 MGHRA and CDR2 YSYEKL. The CDR3: CASSQGGALRNEKLFF. The CDR3 coding sequence is TGCGCCAGCAGCCAAGGAGGGGCTTTAAGAAATGAAAAACTGTTTTTT.

V gene TRBV9 combines with J gene TRBJ2-7, with 11 bases that match TRBD2. V was pared by 2 bases and J by 4 bases, with 8 bases of the junction left unmatched. The CDR3 runs 16 residues. Germline values: CDR1 SGDLS, CDR2 YYNGEE. The CDR3 spells CASSVLPTSGSYEQYF. The CDR3 DNA is TGTGCCAGCAGCGTTCTCCCCACTAGCGGGAGTTACGAGCAGTACTTC.

A few counts support this clone. The genes are TRBV29-1 and TRBJ2-2; D gene unclear. The CDR3 consists of 11 residues. V shed 3 bases and J shed 5 bases, with 4 bases lying between them. In germline, CDR1 is SQVTM, CDR2 ANQGSEA. Written as DNA, the CDR3 is TGCAGCGTTGAGAGGACCGGGGAGCTGTTTTTT. Its translation: CSVERTGELFF.

The genes are TRBV4-1 and TRBJ1-1; D gene unclear. This CDR3 region has 13 residues. Germline loops: CDR1 MGHRA, CDR2 YSYEKL. V shed 0 bases and J shed 1 base, with 3 bases lying between them. The CDR3 sequence is CASSQDGNTEAFF. In DNA, the CDR3 is TGCGCCAGCAGCCAAGACGGGAACACTGAAGCTTTCTTT.

The chain employs TRBV25-1 and TRBJ1-2; D unclear. V lost 4 bases, J lost 0 bases, and 6 bases lay in between. The CDR3 totals 13 residues. Germline V lookup: CDR1 MGHDK, CDR2 SYGVNS. The CDR3 here is CASSVTSNYGYTF. CDR3 DNA sequence: TGTGCCAGCAGTGTAACCTCTAACTATGGCTACACCTTC.

The chain employs TRBV5-1 and TRBJ1-1; D perhaps matches TRBD1 (6 bases). Germline CDR1 and CDR2: SGHRS and YFSETQ. This CDR3 contains 14 residues. With 7 bases removed from V and 1 base from J, the gap between germline ends came to 14 bases. The chain's CDR3 is CASRLGHQNTEAFF. The CDR3 DNA is TGCGCCAGCCGACTGGGACACCAGAACACTGAAGCTTTCTTT.

The J gene is TRBJ1-1, the V gene TRBV19; D is uncertain. The CDR3 totals 14 residues. Germline V CDR1 and CDR2: LNHDA, SQIVND (reference sequence). Trimming removed 3 bases at V and 1 base at J, with 9 bases between. The CDR3 reads CASSIEGSNTEAFF. As DNA, the CDR3 is TGTGCCAGTAGTATTGAAGGATCGAACACTGAAGCTTTCTTT. The whole variable domain, filled in from reference TRBV19 and TRBJ1-1, reads DGGITQSPKYLFRKEGQNVTLSCEQNLNHDAMYWYRQDPGQGLRLIYYSQIVNDFQKGDIAEGYSVSREKKESFPLTVTSAQKNPTAFYLCASSIEGSNTEAFFGQGTRLTVV.

The chain carries TRBV6-6 and TRBJ2-5; TRBD1 matches 10 bases. Germline loops: CDR1 MNHNY, CDR2 SVGAGI (reference sequence). V was pared by 7 bases and J by 4 bases, with 6 bases of the junction left unmatched. This CDR3 is built from 14 residues. CDR3 in DNA: TGTGCCAGCACTAGGGACAGGGGAATAGAGACCCAGTACTTC. It is translated as CASTRDRGIETQYF.